This T cell receptor beta chain was sequenced during a study of cytomegalovirus exposure and HLA in healthy donors. Findings of the study overall: Researchers left out some V segments, among them TRBV6-2 and TRBV6-3, as indistinguishable. In a later analysis, HLA-C alleles had the fewest associated TCRs, DRB1 alleles the most. A later analysis linked some 17,000 TCR beta sequences to HLA alleles at 0.05 false discovery rate. The classifier reportedly diagnosed cytomegalovirus status with high specificity and sensitivity.

V shed 3 bases and J shed 4 bases, with 12 bases lying between them. CDR1 MNHEY and CDR2 SVGAGI come from the germline V gene. The CDR3 loop spans 14 amino acids. About this clone: No antigen is known for it.

The PCR contained 60 Vbeta and 13 Jbeta primers. This table comes from immunoSEQ multiplex PCR, and its TCRdb copy is limited to in-frame clones, with some not included. Of some 38,000 clones detected, approximately 70% appear once; the ten largest clones hold 3% to 5%. Sequencing was done on a sample of PBMCs. The chain uses TRBV6-5 and TRBJ1-1; D remains ambiguous. The source of this sequence is a man in his forties or fifties in good health and CMV-seronegative. CDR3 sequence reads: CASSYFRGVTEAFF. Here the CDR3 DNA reads TGTGCCAGCAGTTATTTCCGGGGAGTCACTGAAGCTTTCTTT.